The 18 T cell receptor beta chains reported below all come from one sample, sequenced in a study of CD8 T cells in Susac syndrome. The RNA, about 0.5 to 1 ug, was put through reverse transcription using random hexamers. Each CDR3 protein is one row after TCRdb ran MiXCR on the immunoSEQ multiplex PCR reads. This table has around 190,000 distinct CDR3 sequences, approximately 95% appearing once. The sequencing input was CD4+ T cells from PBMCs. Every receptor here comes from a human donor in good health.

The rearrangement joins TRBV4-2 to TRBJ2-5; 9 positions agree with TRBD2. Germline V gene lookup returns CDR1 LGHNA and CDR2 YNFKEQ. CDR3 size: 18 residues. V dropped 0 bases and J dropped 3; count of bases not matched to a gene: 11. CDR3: CASSQDRLLAGQEETQYF. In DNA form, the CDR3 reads TGTGCCAGCAGCCAAGATCGTTTGCTAGCGGGGCAGGAAGAGACCCAGTACTTC.

The CDR3 nucleotides are TGTGCCAGCAGCGCGACGACAGGGGTCGGGGAGCTGTTTTTT. This sequence encodes CASSATTGVGELFF. The J gene is TRBJ2-2, the V gene TRBV11-3; 8 bases align to TRBD1. Trimming cost V 5 bases and J 7 bases; bases outside gene matches: 6. The CDR3 has 14 amino acids. Germline loops: CDR1 SGHNT, CDR2 YENEEA.

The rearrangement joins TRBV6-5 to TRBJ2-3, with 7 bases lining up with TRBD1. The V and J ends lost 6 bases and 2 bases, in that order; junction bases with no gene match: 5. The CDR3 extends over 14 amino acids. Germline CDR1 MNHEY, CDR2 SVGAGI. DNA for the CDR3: TGTGCCAGCAGCGACAGGGTGCCCACAGATACGCAGTATTTT. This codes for CASSDRVPTDTQYF.

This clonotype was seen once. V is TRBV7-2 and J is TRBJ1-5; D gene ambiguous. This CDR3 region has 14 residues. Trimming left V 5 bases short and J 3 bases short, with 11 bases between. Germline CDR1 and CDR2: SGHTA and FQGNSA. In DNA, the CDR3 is TGTGCCAGCAGCGAACAGAGTACCAATCAGCCCCAGCATTTT. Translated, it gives CASSEQSTNQPQHF.

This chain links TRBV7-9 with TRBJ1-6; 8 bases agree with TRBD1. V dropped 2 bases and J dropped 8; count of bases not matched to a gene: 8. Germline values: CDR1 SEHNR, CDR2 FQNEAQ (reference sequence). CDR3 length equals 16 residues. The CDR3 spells CASSLWTGTGDSPLHF. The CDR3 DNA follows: TGTGCCAGCAGCTTATGGACCGGGACAGGAGATTCACCCCTCCACTTT.

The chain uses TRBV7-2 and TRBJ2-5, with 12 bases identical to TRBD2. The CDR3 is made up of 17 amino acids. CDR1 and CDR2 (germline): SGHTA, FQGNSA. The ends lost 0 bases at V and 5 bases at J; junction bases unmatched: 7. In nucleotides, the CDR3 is TGTGCCAGCAGCTTAGCGGCTAGCGGGGGGGCCAGGGAGACCCAGTACTTC. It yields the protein CASSLAASGGARETQYF.

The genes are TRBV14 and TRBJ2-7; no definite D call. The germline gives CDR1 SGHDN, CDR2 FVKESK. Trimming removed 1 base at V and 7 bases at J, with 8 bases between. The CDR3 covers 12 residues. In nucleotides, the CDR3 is TGTGCCAGCAGCCAAGGGGTTGGGGAGCAGTACGTC. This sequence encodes CASSQGVGEQYV.

The CDR3 reads CASRLQTDFYNEQFF. The CDR3 DNA reads TGTGCCAGCAGGCTCCAAACGGATTTTTACAATGAGCAGTTCTTC. The chain employs TRBV6-6 and TRBJ2-1; D is undetermined. CDR1 is MNHNY, CDR2 SVGAGI, per germline (reference sequence). This CDR3 spans 15 amino acids. Trimming stripped 6 bases from V and 4 bases from J, with 16 bases between.

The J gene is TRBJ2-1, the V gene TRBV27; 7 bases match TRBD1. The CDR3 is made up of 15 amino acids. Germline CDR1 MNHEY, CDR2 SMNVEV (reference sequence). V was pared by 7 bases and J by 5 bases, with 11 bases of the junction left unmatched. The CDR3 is CASTGRGRGNNEQFF. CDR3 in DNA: TGTGCCAGCACCGGACGGGGCAGGGGGAACAATGAGCAGTTCTTC.

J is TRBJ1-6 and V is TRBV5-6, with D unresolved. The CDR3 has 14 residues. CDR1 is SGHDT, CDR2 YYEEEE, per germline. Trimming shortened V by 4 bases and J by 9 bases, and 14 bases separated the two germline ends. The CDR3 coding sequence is TGTGCCAGCAGCCCGGACGGGCGGAGTTCACCCCTCCACTTT. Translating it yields CASSPDGRSSPLHF.

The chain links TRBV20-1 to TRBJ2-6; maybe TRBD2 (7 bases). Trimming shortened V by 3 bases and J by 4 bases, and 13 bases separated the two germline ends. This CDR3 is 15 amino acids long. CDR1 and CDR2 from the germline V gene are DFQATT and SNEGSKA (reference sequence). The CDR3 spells CSASGAGAGANVLTF. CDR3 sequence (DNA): TGCAGTGCTAGCGGGGCGGGGGCAGGGGCCAACGTCCTGACTTTC.

The DNA of the CDR3 is TGCAGCGTAGGGGACAGCAAGAATCAGCCCCAGCATTTT. It translates to CSVGDSKNQPQHF. This chain connects TRBV29-1 to TRBJ1-5; 7 bases fit TRBD1. CDR3 size: 13 residues. V was clipped by 6 bases and J by 4 bases; unmatched bases: 6. Looked up from germline, CDR1 is SQVTM and CDR2 is ANQGSEA.

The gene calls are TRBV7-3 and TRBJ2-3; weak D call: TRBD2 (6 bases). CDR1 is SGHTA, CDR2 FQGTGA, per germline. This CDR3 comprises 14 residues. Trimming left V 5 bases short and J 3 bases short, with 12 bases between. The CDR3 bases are TGTGCCAGCAGCCCTCTGGGGAGGACAGATACGCAGTATTTT. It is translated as CASSPLGRTDTQYF.

The CDR3 loop is CASSPRTGRNSPLHF. CDR3 DNA sequence: TGTGCCAGCAGCCCGAGGACAGGGCGTAATTCACCCCTCCACTTT. The chain carries TRBV16 and TRBJ1-6, with 8 bases aligning to TRBD1. CDR3 length: 15 residues. The germline CDR1 and CDR2 sequences are KGHSY and FQNENV. V shed 4 bases, J shed 6 bases, and the junction held 5 bases outside the gene matches. The full variable domain, completed using reference TRBV16 and TRBJ1-6, is GEEVAQTPKHLVRGEGQKAKLYCAPIKGHSYVFWYQQVLKNEFKFLISFQNENVFDETGMPKERFSAKCLPNSPCSLEIQATKLEDSAVYFCASSPRTGRNSPLHFGNGTRLTVT.

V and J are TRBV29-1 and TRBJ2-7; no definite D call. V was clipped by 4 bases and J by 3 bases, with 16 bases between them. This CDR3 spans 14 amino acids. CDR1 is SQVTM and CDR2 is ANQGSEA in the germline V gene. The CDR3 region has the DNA TGCAGCGTTGGGAATCGAGGCGAACACTACGAGCAGTACTTC. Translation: CSVGNRGEHYEQYF.

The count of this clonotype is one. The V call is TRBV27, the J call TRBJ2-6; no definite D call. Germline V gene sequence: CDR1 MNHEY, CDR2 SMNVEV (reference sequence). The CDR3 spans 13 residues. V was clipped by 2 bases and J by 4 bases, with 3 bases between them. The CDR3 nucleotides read TGTGCCAGCAGTTTAAGAGGGGCCAACGTCCTGACTTTC. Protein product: CASSLRGANVLTF. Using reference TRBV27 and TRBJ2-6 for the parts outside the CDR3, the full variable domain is EAQVTQNPRYLITVTGKKLTVTCSQNMNHEYMSWYRQDPGLGLRQIYYSMNVEVTDKGDVPEGYKVSRKEKRNFPLILESPSPNQTSLYFCASSLRGANVLTFGAGSRLTVL.

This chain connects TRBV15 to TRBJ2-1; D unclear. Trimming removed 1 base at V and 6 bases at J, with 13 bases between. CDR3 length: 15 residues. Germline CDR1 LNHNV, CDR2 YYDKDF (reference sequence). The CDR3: CATSRVIDGFNEQFF. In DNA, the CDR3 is TGTGCCACCAGCAGAGTAATAGACGGTTTCAATGAGCAGTTCTTC.

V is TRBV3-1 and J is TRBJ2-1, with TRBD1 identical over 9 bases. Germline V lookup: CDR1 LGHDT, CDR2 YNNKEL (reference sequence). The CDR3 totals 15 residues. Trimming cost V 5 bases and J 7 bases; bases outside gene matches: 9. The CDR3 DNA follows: TGTGCCAGCAGCAACGGACAGGGGCTTAGTAATGAGCAGTTCTTC. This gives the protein CASSNGQGLSNEQFF.